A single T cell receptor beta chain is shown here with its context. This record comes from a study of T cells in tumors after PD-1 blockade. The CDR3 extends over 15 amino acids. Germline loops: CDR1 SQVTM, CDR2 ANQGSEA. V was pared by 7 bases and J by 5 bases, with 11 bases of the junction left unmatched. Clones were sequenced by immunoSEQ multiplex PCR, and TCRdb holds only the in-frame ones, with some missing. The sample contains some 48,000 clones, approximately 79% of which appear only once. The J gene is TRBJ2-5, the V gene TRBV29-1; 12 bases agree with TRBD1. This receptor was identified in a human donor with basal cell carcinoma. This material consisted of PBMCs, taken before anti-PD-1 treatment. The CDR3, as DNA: TGCAGCGCCGACTCGGGACAGGGGGCAGGGGAGACCCAGTACTTC. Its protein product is CSADSGQGAGETQYF.